A selection of T cell receptor beta chains follows, all from one sample in a study of blood T cell repertoires in COVID-19. The repertoire was sequenced with immunoSEQ multiplex PCR; TCRdb's copy has only in-frame clones and lacks some. In the table there are some 170,000 clones, about 80% of which are singletons. Sequences were obtained from peripheral blood. Source of these receptors: a woman in her seventies with acute or convalescent COVID-19. CDR3s include the opening cysteine and the closing phenylalanine or tryptophan. Each record gives: V gene, clone size, D gene, J gene, CDR3 protein, CDR3 DNA. A D gene is named only where the DNA matches it firmly. Not every row has a clone size; where given, it reads once, few, many or a size class.

TRBV5-4,NA,NA,TRBJ1-3,CASSIGQQPFYSGNTIYF,TGTGCCAGCAGCATCGGACAGCAACCCTTTTACTCTGGAAACACCATATATTTT
TRBV6-1,NA,NA,TRBJ1-6,CASSEDPGGGSPLHF,TGTGCCAGCAGTGAAGACCCGGGGGGAGGCTCACCCCTCCACTTT
TRBV14,NA,NA,TRBJ1-2,CASSQGNEGGGYTF,TGTGCCAGCAGCCAGGGGAATGAAGGAGGTGGCTACACCTTC
TRBV15,once,NA,TRBJ1-2,CATSSEISNYGYTF,TGTGCCACCAGCAGCGAGATTTCTAACTATGGCTACACCTTC
TRBV19,NA,TRBD1,TRBJ1-5,CASKNFGQADQPQHF,TGTGCCAGTAAAAACTTTGGACAGGCGGATCAGCCCCAGCATTTT
TRBV9,NA,NA,TRBJ2-1,CASSAEVQGGLNEQFF,TGTGCCAGCAGCGCAGAAGTTCAGGGGGGTCTCAATGAGCAGTTCTTC
TRBV9,NA,NA,TRBJ2-2,CASSEISGANTGELFF,TGTGCCAGCAGCGAAATTAGCGGCGCGAACACCGGGGAGCTGTTTTTT
TRBV7-2,NA,NA,TRBJ1-2,CASSLGFLYGYTF,TGTGCCAGCAGCTTAGGTTTCCTCTATGGCTACACCTTC
TRBV2,NA,NA,TRBJ1-3,CASSPFLSSGNTIYF,TGTGCCAGCAGCCCCTTCCTTAGCTCTGGAAACACCATATATTTT
TRBV6-5,NA,NA,TRBJ1-4,CASSYSTGPNEKLFF,TGTGCCAGCAGTTACTCGACAGGACCAAATGAAAAACTGTTTTTT
TRBV5-1,NA,TRBD1,TRBJ2-7,CASSLEPGQTYEQYF,TGCGCCAGCAGCTTGGAACCGGGACAGACCTACGAGCAGTACTTC
TRBV2,NA,TRBD1,TRBJ2-5,CASSQGAGAQETQYF,TGTGCCAGCAGTCAGGGGGCGGGTGCTCAAGAGACCCAGTACTTC
TRBV4-1,NA,NA,TRBJ2-7,CASSQGPDHFKYEQYF,TGCGCCAGCAGCCAAGGGCCAGATCATTTTAAATACGAGCAGTACTTC
TRBV6-2/TRBV6-3,NA,NA,TRBJ1-1,CASSLRLNTEAFF,TGTGCCAGCAGCCTGCGGCTGAACACTGAAGCTTTCTTT
TRBV19,NA,TRBD2,TRBJ2-1,CASSYLAVNNEQFF,TGTGCCAGTTCTTACCTAGCGGTGAACAATGAGCAGTTCTTC
TRBV7-9,NA,NA,TRBJ1-1,CASSNQKTQNTEAFF,TGTGCCAGCAGCAACCAAAAGACACAGAACACTGAAGCTTTCTTT
TRBV7-3,NA,TRBD1,TRBJ1-1,CASSPGIGGGTEAFF,TGTGCCAGCAGCCCAGGTATAGGGGGCGGCACTGAAGCTTTCTTT
TRBV7-2,NA,NA,TRBJ1-3,CASSLAGGSGNTIYF,TGTGCCAGCAGCTTAGCAGGGGGCTCTGGAAACACCATATATTTT
TRBV5-4,NA,NA,TRBJ1-2,CASSTGLMRRGYTF,TGTGCCAGCAGCACCGGACTCATGAGGCGTGGCTACACCTTC
TRBV28,NA,TRBD1,TRBJ1-1,CASTGEQGVRTEAFF,TGTGCCAGCACTGGGGAACAGGGGGTGAGGACTGAAGCTTTCTTT
TRBV6-2/TRBV6-3,NA,NA,TRBJ2-3,CASSYHSTGRKDTQYF,TGTGCCAGCAGTTACCATTCGACAGGTAGAAAGGATACGCAGTATTTT
TRBV10-3,NA,NA,TRBJ1-1,CAISGDTEAFF,TGTGCCATCTCAGGGGACACTGAAGCTTTCTTT
TRBV21-1,NA,NA,TRBJ2-5,CASSKGGTGQGETQYF,TGTGCCAGCAGCAAAGGGGGGACAGGCCAAGGGGAGACCCAGTACTTC
TRBV7-6,NA,NA,TRBJ2-5,CASSSGTVETQYF,TGTGCCAGCAGCTCGGGGACTGTAGAGACCCAGTACTTC
TRBV7-2,NA,TRBD2,TRBJ2-7,CASSRRLAGVGEQYF,TGTGCCAGCAGCCGCCGACTAGCGGGAGTGGGGGAGCAGTACTTC
TRBV27,NA,NA,TRBJ2-7,CASSGAYEQYF,TGTGCCAGCAGCGGAGCCTACGAGCAGTACTTC
TRBV24-1,NA,NA,TRBJ1-2,CATSDRTRTENYGYTF,TGTGCCACCAGTGACCGTACCCGAACAGAGAACTATGGCTACACCTTC
TRBV15,NA,TRBD1,TRBJ2-1,CATSREPGQGADNEQFF,TGTGCCACCAGCAGAGAACCGGGACAGGGGGCTGACAATGAGCAGTTCTTC
TRBV3-1/TRBV3-2,NA,NA,TRBJ2-7,CASSQVRGYEQYF,TGTGCCAGCAGCCAAGTAAGGGGCTACGAGCAGTACTTC
TRBV10-3,NA,NA,TRBJ1-1,CATSTALNTEAFF,TGTGCCACATCGACAGCGCTGAACACTGAAGCTTTCTTT
TRBV2,NA,TRBD1,TRBJ1-2,CASSEATTGRDYGYTF,TGTGCCAGCAGTGAAGCGACGACAGGGCGGGACTATGGCTACACCTTC
TRBV9,few,TRBD2,TRBJ2-1,CASSVAAGGLNEQFF,TGTGCCAGCAGCGTAGCAGCGGGGGGCCTGAATGAGCAGTTCTTC
TRBV7-2,few,NA,TRBJ1-6,CASSSPTATNNSPLHF,TGTGCCAGCAGCTCACCGACAGCTACTAATAATTCACCCCTCCACTTT
TRBV6-2/TRBV6-3,NA,TRBD2,TRBJ2-2,CASSYETSGALTGELFF,TGTGCCAGCAGTTACGAGACTAGCGGGGCCCTCACCGGGGAGCTGTTTTTT